A selection of T cell receptor beta chains follows, all from one sample in a study of T cell repertoires in aging, cancer and after chemotherapy. TCRdb processed the multiplex PCR reads anew with MiXCR; each CDR3 protein has one entry. The repertoire holds over 10,000 distinct CDR3 sequences, with 26% as singletons. What was sequenced was blood. These receptors were obtained from a human donor in good health. Each CDR3 is given with its conserved first and last residue. A D gene is named only where the DNA matches it firmly. Clone size is stated in some rows and not others, as once, few, many or a class when expanded.

V gene: TRBV28; clone size: -; D gene: -; J gene: TRBJ2-7; CDR3 DNA: TGTGCCAGCAAGGGAGGGGCAGGGGGAGTGTACGAGCAGTACTTC; CDR3 protein: CASKGGAGGVYEQYF
V gene: TRBV20-1; clone size: -; D gene: -; J gene: TRBJ1-1; CDR3 DNA: TGCAGTGCCAATGACCAGGACACTGAAGCTTTCTTT; CDR3 protein: CSANDQDTEAFF
V gene: TRBV6-5; clone size: medium-sized; D gene: -; J gene: TRBJ2-3; CDR3 DNA: TGTGCCAGCAGTTACTCTACGGGGACAGATACGCAGTATTTT; CDR3 protein: CASSYSTGTDTQYF
V gene: TRBV7-3; clone size: medium-sized; D gene: -; J gene: TRBJ2-7; CDR3 DNA: TGTGCCAGCAGCTATGGCCCCGGTGGCGAGCAGTACTTC; CDR3 protein: CASSYGPGGEQYF
V gene: TRBV27; clone size: -; D gene: TRBD2; J gene: TRBJ2-2; CDR3 DNA: TGTGCCAGCATACAACGGAGGGTAGCGGGGGCCACCGCGAACACCGGGGAGCTGTTTTTT; CDR3 protein: CASIQRRVAGATANTGELFF
V gene: TRBV6-5; clone size: few; D gene: TRBD2; J gene: TRBJ2-2; CDR3 DNA: TGTGCCAGCAGTTACCTTTGGGTCGGGGGGGCCACCGGGGAGCTGTTTTTT; CDR3 protein: CASSYLWVGGATGELFF
V gene: TRBV6-2/TRBV6-3; clone size: few; D gene: -; J gene: TRBJ2-5; CDR3 DNA: TGTGCCAGCAGTTACTCGCGCGGGACGTCGTTGGAGACCCAGTACTTC; CDR3 protein: CASSYSRGTSLETQYF
V gene: TRBV14; clone size: -; D gene: -; J gene: TRBJ2-3; CDR3 DNA: TGTGCCAGCAGCCAAGATGGATGGGGCACAGATACGCAGTATTTT; CDR3 protein: CASSQDGWGTDTQYF
V gene: TRBV6-5; clone size: medium-sized; D gene: -; J gene: TRBJ1-2; CDR3 DNA: TGTGCCAGCAGTTACGAGCCACAGATCGGGGGTGGCTACACCTTC; CDR3 protein: CASSYEPQIGGGYTF
V gene: TRBV7-9; clone size: few; D gene: TRBD1; J gene: TRBJ1-1; CDR3 DNA: TGTGCCAGCAGCTCCGCACAGGGGGCGAGTATTAGGAAGAACACTGAAGCTTTCTTT; CDR3 protein: CASSSAQGASIRKNTEAFF
V gene: TRBV5-4; clone size: medium-sized; D gene: -; J gene: TRBJ1-2; CDR3 DNA: TGTGCCAGCACCACCGACGGGTTCGGGGGCTACACCTTC; CDR3 protein: CASTTDGFGGYTF
V gene: TRBV20-1; clone size: medium-sized; D gene: TRBD1; J gene: TRBJ1-1; CDR3 DNA: TGCAGTGCTGAGGGACAGACGAACACTGAAGCTTTCTTT; CDR3 protein: CSAEGQTNTEAFF
V gene: TRBV6-5; clone size: -; D gene: -; J gene: TRBJ1-1; CDR3 DNA: TGTGCCAGCAGTTACGGCGCAGTTGGGGCTGAAGCTTTCTTT; CDR3 protein: CASSYGAVGAEAFF
V gene: TRBV19; clone size: -; D gene: -; J gene: TRBJ2-5; CDR3 DNA: TGTGCCAGTAGTAGAGGGGGACGCGGGGAGACCCAGTACTTC; CDR3 protein: CASSRGGRGETQYF
V gene: TRBV19; clone size: few; D gene: -; J gene: TRBJ1-5; CDR3 DNA: TGTGCCAGTAGTATAGATCTCCCGGGAGCAAGTCAGCCCCAGCATTTT; CDR3 protein: CASSIDLPGASQPQHF
V gene: TRBV10-3; clone size: -; D gene: -; J gene: TRBJ1-3; CDR3 DNA: TGTGCCATCACCAAAGGAGTCGATCTAACTGGAAACACCATATATTTT; CDR3 protein: CAITKGVDLTGNTIYF
V gene: TRBV6-1; clone size: few; D gene: TRBD2; J gene: TRBJ2-3; CDR3 DNA: TGTGCCAGCGGAAGGACTCTAGCGGGGGGGGTGGATACGCAGTATTTT; CDR3 protein: CASGRTLAGGVDTQYF
V gene: TRBV6-2/TRBV6-3; clone size: once; D gene: -; J gene: TRBJ2-2; CDR3 DNA: TGTGCCAGCACCTATCAAGCGAACGGGGAGCTGTTTTTT; CDR3 protein: CASTYQANGELFF
V gene: TRBV7-2; clone size: few; D gene: -; J gene: TRBJ2-1; CDR3 DNA: TGTGCCAGCAGCTTATCAGGGCTTTCCTACAATGAGCAGTTCTTC; CDR3 protein: CASSLSGLSYNEQFF
V gene: TRBV18; clone size: -; D gene: TRBD1; J gene: TRBJ1-5; CDR3 DNA: TGTGCCAGCTCACCCGACAGGGGATCCCAGCCCCAGCATTTT; CDR3 protein: CASSPDRGSQPQHF
V gene: TRBV28; clone size: -; D gene: -; J gene: TRBJ1-6; CDR3 DNA: TGTGCCAGCAGTTCCGGGAGGGACGGGGGGCCACCCCTCCACTTT; CDR3 protein: CASSSGRDGGPPLHF
V gene: TRBV6-4; clone size: -; D gene: -; J gene: TRBJ2-5; CDR3 DNA: TGTGCCAGCAGTGCCGAGGCGCAAGAGACCCAGTACTTC; CDR3 protein: CASSAEAQETQYF
V gene: TRBV6-6; clone size: medium-sized; D gene: -; J gene: TRBJ1-2; CDR3 DNA: TGTGCCAGCAGTCCCGGGACGGATTTCTATGGCTACACCTTC; CDR3 protein: CASSPGTDFYGYTF
V gene: TRBV5-1; clone size: few; D gene: -; J gene: TRBJ1-2; CDR3 DNA: TGCGCCAGCACCGATACTAACTATGGCTACACCTTC; CDR3 protein: CASTDTNYGYTF
V gene: TRBV6-1; clone size: medium-sized; D gene: TRBD1; J gene: TRBJ1-2; CDR3 DNA: TGTGCCAGCAGTAAGCCGGGACAGGGGAAATGGGGCTACACCTTC; CDR3 protein: CASSKPGQGKWGYTF
V gene: TRBV28; clone size: few; D gene: -; J gene: TRBJ2-7; CDR3 DNA: TGTGCCAGCAGTTTCAGGACAGTTACATACGAGCAGTACTTC; CDR3 protein: CASSFRTVTYEQYF
V gene: TRBV6-5; clone size: medium-sized; D gene: -; J gene: TRBJ1-2; CDR3 DNA: TGTGCCAGCAGTTATTCCAGGGGCTATGGCTACACCTTC; CDR3 protein: CASSYSRGYGYTF
V gene: TRBV7-9; clone size: medium-sized; D gene: TRBD1; J gene: TRBJ1-1; CDR3 DNA: TGTGCCAGCAGCATCGACAGGGACGGCGTCCCGGGCTTT; CDR3 protein: CASSIDRDGVPGF
V gene: TRBV4-3; clone size: -; D gene: -; J gene: TRBJ1-2; CDR3 DNA: TGTGCCAGCAGCCAAGAGGGGGAGGGCCTCTGGTTCACCTTC; CDR3 protein: CASSQEGEGLWFTF
V gene: TRBV18; clone size: few; D gene: TRBD1; J gene: TRBJ1-1; CDR3 DNA: TGTGCCAGCTCACCACCCCAGGGGGCAGGCACTGAAGCTTTCTTT; CDR3 protein: CASSPPQGAGTEAFF
V gene: TRBV6-5; clone size: medium-sized; D gene: -; J gene: TRBJ1-3; CDR3 DNA: TGTGCCAGCAGGCTATCGGTAGCCCGCTCTGGAAACACCATATATTTT; CDR3 protein: CASRLSVARSGNTIYF
V gene: TRBV12-3/TRBV12-4; clone size: -; D gene: -; J gene: TRBJ2-3; CDR3 DNA: TGTGCCAGCAGTTCCTCCAGGGTAGATACGCAGTATTTT; CDR3 protein: CASSSSRVDTQYF
V gene: TRBV12-3/TRBV12-4; clone size: medium-sized; D gene: -; J gene: TRBJ1-3; CDR3 DNA: TGTGCCAGCGCGCACGGGGGAAACACCATATATTTT; CDR3 protein: CASAHGGNTIYF
V gene: TRBV7-2; clone size: medium-sized; D gene: TRBD1; J gene: TRBJ1-2; CDR3 DNA: TGTGCCAGCAGCTTAGAGGGGACAGGGGTTGGCTACACCTTC; CDR3 protein: CASSLEGTGVGYTF
V gene: TRBV6-5; clone size: medium-sized; D gene: -; J gene: TRBJ1-6; CDR3 DNA: TGTGCCAGCAGTAGGACAGCCACTAATTCACCCCTCCACTTT; CDR3 protein: CASSRTATNSPLHF
V gene: TRBV5-5; clone size: -; D gene: -; J gene: TRBJ1-1; CDR3 DNA: TGTGCCAGCCAAATCCCCACAGGGCTGAACACTGAAGCTTTCTTT; CDR3 protein: CASQIPTGLNTEAFF
V gene: TRBV20-1; clone size: medium-sized; D gene: TRBD1; J gene: TRBJ1-2; CDR3 DNA: TGCAGTGCTACACAGGGGAACTATGGCTACACCTTC; CDR3 protein: CSATQGNYGYTF
V gene: TRBV19; clone size: medium-sized; D gene: TRBD1; J gene: TRBJ2-5; CDR3 DNA: TGTGCCAGTAGCAGGGGGTACAGAGGAGAGACCCAGTACTTC; CDR3 protein: CASSRGYRGETQYF
V gene: TRBV6-1; clone size: few; D gene: -; J gene: TRBJ1-5; CDR3 DNA: TGTGCCAGCACGAGGGACACGAGCAATCAGCCCCAGCATTTT; CDR3 protein: CASTRDTSNQPQHF
V gene: TRBV6-5; clone size: medium-sized; D gene: -; J gene: TRBJ1-3; CDR3 DNA: TGTGCCAGCCGTACTCCAGGGTCTGGAAACACCATATATTTT; CDR3 protein: CASRTPGSGNTIYF
V gene: TRBV24-1; clone size: -; D gene: TRBD1; J gene: TRBJ1-1; CDR3 DNA: TGTGCCACCGGATCGGACAGGGCGAACACTGAAGCTTTCTTT; CDR3 protein: CATGSDRANTEAFF
V gene: TRBV6-5; clone size: -; D gene: -; J gene: TRBJ1-1; CDR3 DNA: TGTGCCAGCAGTTACCGGGGTAACACTGAAGCTTTCTTT; CDR3 protein: CASSYRGNTEAFF
V gene: TRBV28; clone size: -; D gene: TRBD1; J gene: TRBJ2-7; CDR3 DNA: TGTGCCAGCAGTTCTCCAGCCGGGACAGGACCTTACTTC; CDR3 protein: CASSSPAGTGPYF
V gene: TRBV6-5; clone size: -; D gene: -; J gene: TRBJ2-5; CDR3 DNA: TGTGCCAGCAGTTACGAGGTTGGCGAAGAAGAGACCCAGTACTTC; CDR3 protein: CASSYEVGEEETQYF
V gene: TRBV12-3/TRBV12-4; clone size: -; D gene: -; J gene: TRBJ1-2; CDR3 DNA: TGTGCCAGCAGTTTAAGCGGGAATGGCTACACCTTC; CDR3 protein: CASSLSGNGYTF
V gene: TRBV19; clone size: medium-sized; D gene: -; J gene: TRBJ2-6; CDR3 DNA: TGTGCCAGTAGTAGGCAGGGGGGGTCTGGGGCCAACGTCCTGACTTTC; CDR3 protein: CASSRQGGSGANVLTF
V gene: TRBV19; clone size: -; D gene: -; J gene: TRBJ2-2; CDR3 DNA: TGTGCCAGTAGTATCTTGGAACAAAGTTACGGGGAGCTGTTTTTT; CDR3 protein: CASSILEQSYGELFF
V gene: TRBV14; clone size: medium-sized; D gene: -; J gene: TRBJ1-2; CDR3 DNA: TGTGCCAGCAGCCCACAGGGACGTTGGAACTATGGCTACACCTTC; CDR3 protein: CASSPQGRWNYGYTF
V gene: TRBV6-6; clone size: medium-sized; D gene: TRBD1; J gene: TRBJ1-1; CDR3 DNA: TGTGCCAGCAGTCGACTCGATAGGGACAGTGAAGCTTTCTTT; CDR3 protein: CASSRLDRDSEAFF
V gene: TRBV27; clone size: -; D gene: -; J gene: TRBJ1-2; CDR3 DNA: TGTGCCAGCAGTTTTTCGCAGGGGCTTCGCTATGGCTACACCTTC; CDR3 protein: CASSFSQGLRYGYTF
V gene: TRBV10-3; clone size: medium-sized; D gene: TRBD1; J gene: TRBJ1-2; CDR3 DNA: TGTGCCATCAGGGGACAGGTCGGAGATGGCTACACCTTC; CDR3 protein: CAIRGQVGDGYTF
V gene: TRBV4-2; clone size: -; D gene: -; J gene: TRBJ2-3; CDR3 DNA: TGTGCCAGCAGGGGAGGGGGAGCCGCCGATACGCAGTATTTT; CDR3 protein: CASRGGGAADTQYF
V gene: TRBV24-1; clone size: -; D gene: -; J gene: TRBJ2-2; CDR3 DNA: TGTGCCACCAGTGGCGTTACCGGGGAGCTGTTTTTT; CDR3 protein: CATSGVTGELFF
V gene: TRBV10-1; clone size: medium-sized; D gene: -; J gene: TRBJ2-1; CDR3 DNA: TGCGCCAGCGGCCATTACGATGAGCAGTTCTTC; CDR3 protein: CASGHYDEQFF
V gene: TRBV5-4; clone size: -; D gene: -; J gene: TRBJ1-6; CDR3 DNA: TGTGCCAGCAGCTTGGGTTCACCGGACGGAAATTCACCCCTCCACTTT; CDR3 protein: CASSLGSPDGNSPLHF
V gene: TRBV5-5; clone size: -; D gene: TRBD2; J gene: TRBJ2-1; CDR3 DNA: TGTGCCAGCAGCTTGGTTGGAAAGGGACTATTGATCTTC; CDR3 protein: CASSLVGKGLLIF
V gene: TRBV20-1; clone size: medium-sized; D gene: TRBD1; J gene: TRBJ1-3; CDR3 DNA: TGCAGTGCTACTCACAGGGGGCGGGGAAACACCATATATTTT; CDR3 protein: CSATHRGRGNTIYF
V gene: TRBV6-1; clone size: -; D gene: -; J gene: TRBJ2-3; CDR3 DNA: TGTGCCAGCAGCCAAGTGGGACATGCGGATACGCAGTATTTT; CDR3 protein: CASSQVGHADTQYF
V gene: TRBV7-9; clone size: -; D gene: -; J gene: TRBJ2-3; CDR3 DNA: TGTGCCAGCAGCTTATCTAGCACAGATACGCAGTATTTT; CDR3 protein: CASSLSSTDTQYF